The present entry profiles one T cell receptor (beta chain) with its context. The target antigen is unknown. Compared with germline, one end of the junction differs, possibly owing to a read error. PBMCs originated in 10 ml of fresh peripheral blood. Amplification from RNA transcripts yielded the TCR beta CDR3 regions. First-round RT-PCR relied on HTBI primers, and a second-round multiplex PCR came next. TCRdb processed the multiplex PCR reads anew with MiXCR; each CDR3 protein has one entry. The table lists tens of thousands of distinct CDR3 sequences, roughly half of them singletons. This entry comes from a study of Graves' ophthalmopathy and Graves' hyperthyroidism. About the research overall: Peripheral blood collection took place at initial diagnosis, before any treatment.

General study results and limits: Clonotypes were expanded in thyroid at above 0.001 frequency, and most also appeared in blood.

Germline assignment: CDR1 SGHRS and CDR2 YFSETQ. This CDR3 contains 16 residues. Source material: peripheral blood. This sequence was found in an adult man with Graves' ophthalmopathy. This rearrangement joins TRBV5-1 to TRBJ2-4; maybe TRBD1 (6 bases). The CDR3 coding sequence is TGTGCCAGCAGCTCCCAGGGCAGGGGCCAGGGTAACATTCAGTACTTC. Translating it yields CASSSQGRGQGNIQYF.